The clone carrying this TCR beta chain has a single count. Its antigen is unidentified. Measured with immunoSEQ multiplex PCR; TCRdb has only the in-frame clones, and not every one. In the table there are about 150,000 clones, around 85% of which are singletons. The sample belongs to a study of T cell responses to AZD1222 COVID-19 vaccine. Points from the study as a whole: Spike-specific TCR depth and breadth grew after two AZD1222 doses. Repertoire collection took place solely once the T cell response had peaked. Clonal diversity was possibly underestimated; the donors were predominantly white British and more often female.

The origin of this receptor is an adult who had recovered from COVID-19. Material: peripheral blood, obtained after recovery from COVID-19.

The CDR3 region has the DNA TGTGCCAGCAGACGCGGGCAGTTTAATGAAAAACTGTTTTTT. Residues: CASRRGQFNEKLFF. The chain uses TRBV27 and TRBJ1-4, with no clear D. Germline-derived CDR1 and CDR2 are MNHEY and SMNVEV (reference sequence). Trimming removed 6 bases from V and 4 bases from J, with 12 bases in between. The CDR3 runs to 14 residues.